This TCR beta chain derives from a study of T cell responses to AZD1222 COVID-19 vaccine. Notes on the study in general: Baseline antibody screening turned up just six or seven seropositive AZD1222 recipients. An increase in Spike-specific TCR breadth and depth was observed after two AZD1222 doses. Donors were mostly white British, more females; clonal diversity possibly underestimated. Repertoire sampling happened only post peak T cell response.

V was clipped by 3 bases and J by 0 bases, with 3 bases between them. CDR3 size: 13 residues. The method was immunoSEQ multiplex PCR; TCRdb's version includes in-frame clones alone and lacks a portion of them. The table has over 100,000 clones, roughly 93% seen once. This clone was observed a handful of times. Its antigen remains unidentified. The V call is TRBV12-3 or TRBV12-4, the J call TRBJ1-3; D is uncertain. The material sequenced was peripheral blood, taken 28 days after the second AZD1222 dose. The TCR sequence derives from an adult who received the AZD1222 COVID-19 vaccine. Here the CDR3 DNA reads TGTGCCAGCAGTTTGTTCTCTGGAAACACCATATATTTT. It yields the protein CASSLFSGNTIYF.